The source of this TCR beta chain is a study of T cell responses to AZD1222 COVID-19 vaccine. Study-level results: The study identified only six AZD1222 recipients as seropositive at baseline.

In the case of this clone: What it binds is not known.

The CDR3 runs 15 residues. Germline V gene sequence: CDR1 MDHEN, CDR2 SYDVKM. V lost 5 bases to trimming and J lost 2 bases, with 16 bases between them. Here immunoSEQ multiplex PCR was the method, and the copy in TCRdb shows in-frame clones only, minus some. The sample lists approximately 120,000 clones; about 87% were seen once. The TCR was taken from an adult in good health. The sample was peripheral blood, taken on day 0 of AZD1222 vaccination. The rearrangement uses TRBV28 and TRBJ2-7; D is possibly TRBD2 (5 bases). The CDR3 spells CASSVNPDSPYEQYF. In DNA, the CDR3 is TGTGCCAGCAGTGTGAACCCGGACTCCCCCTACGAGCAGTACTTC.